A selection of T cell receptor beta chains follows, all from one sample in a study of T cells after yellow fever vaccination. TCRdb processed the 5' RACE reads anew with MiXCR; each CDR3 protein has one entry. The sample records 600,000 to 750,000 distinct CDR3 sequences, around an eighth being singletons. Sequenced here: PBMCs, sampled on the day of the yellow fever booster vaccination. Receptor source: a young man who received the YFV17D yellow fever vaccine. Each CDR3 is given with its conserved first and last residue. The D gene is left open where the match is weak. Where a row states a size, it is once, few, many or the class of an expanded clone; other rows omit it.

v_call	d_call	j_call	clone_size	cdr3_nt	cdr3_aa
TRBV2	.	TRBJ1-1	.	TGTGCCAGCAGTGTTAGGGGCGGCGGTGAAGCTTTCTTT	CASSVRGGGEAFF
TRBV6-5	.	TRBJ1-1	many	TGTGCCAGCAGTTACGGCACTGAAGCTTTCTTT	CASSYGTEAFF
TRBV20-1	.	TRBJ2-5	few	TGCAGTGCTAGAGTAAACGGGCAAGAGACCCAGTACTTC	CSARVNGQETQYF
TRBV5-1	TRBD2	TRBJ2-7	few	TGCGCCAGCAGGAAACTAGCGGGGGACTACGAGCAGTACTTC	CASRKLAGDYEQYF
TRBV21-1	.	TRBJ2-3	.	TGTGCCAGCAGCAAAGGCAGTATTTTTCCTAGCACAGATACGCAGTATTTT	CASSKGSIFPSTDTQYF
TRBV5-1	.	TRBJ2-3	few	TGCGCCAGCAGCTCGTCGGACACACCGGATGGCACAGATACGCAGTATTTT	CASSSSDTPDGTDTQYF
TRBV7-7	.	TRBJ1-5	.	TGTGCCAGCAGCTCATGCCGCCTCCCCCAGCATTTT	CASSSCRLPQHF
TRBV6-5	.	TRBJ2-7	.	TGTGCCACCCAACAGGGTTACTACGAGCAGTACTTC	CATQQGYYEQYF
TRBV12-3/TRBV12-4	TRBD2	TRBJ2-2	.	TGTGCCAGCAGCCGTCTAGCGGGATCGAACACCGGGGAGCTGTTTTTT	CASSRLAGSNTGELFF
TRBV24-1	TRBD2	TRBJ2-5	.	TGTGCCACCAGTGATTTGCGAGCGGGGGGCCAAGAGACCCAGTACTTC	CATSDLRAGGQETQYF
TRBV7-2	TRBD2	TRBJ2-3	few	TGTGCCAGTTGCGCTAGCGGGAGCACAGATACGCAGTATTTT	CASCASGSTDTQYF
TRBV20-1	.	TRBJ2-4	few	TGCAGTGCTAGAGATCTCGGCGAAATGGGAAAAAACATTCAGTACTTC	CSARDLGEMGKNIQYF
TRBV12-3/TRBV12-4	.	TRBJ2-1	.	TGTGCCAGCAGTTTGTTGGATGAGCGGTTCTTC	CASSLLDERFF
TRBV15	TRBD1	TRBJ2-5	.	TGTGCCACCAGCATGATACAGGGGACGGGGGAGACCCAGTACTTC	CATSMIQGTGETQYF
TRBV5-1	.	TRBJ2-7	many	TGCGCCAGCAGCGTATCTGGAGGTGTCTACGAGCAGTACTTC	CASSVSGGVYEQYF
TRBV9	TRBD2	TRBJ2-1	few	TGTGCCAGCAGCCCCCGACTAGCCGTGAGCTCCTACAATGAGCAGTTCTTC	CASSPRLAVSSYNEQFF
TRBV11-2	.	TRBJ2-7	.	TGTGCCAGCAGCTACGACAGCTCCCTCACGGAGCAGTACTTC	CASSYDSSLTEQYF
TRBV20-1	.	TRBJ1-1	few	TGCAGTGCCGGCAGGGATCTTACTGAAGCTTTCTTT	CSAGRDLTEAFF
TRBV30	.	TRBJ2-7	.	TGTGCCTGGAGTGTACACCCCCTCCCCGAGCAGTACTTC	CAWSVHPLPEQYF
TRBV18	.	TRBJ1-4	many	TGTGCCAGCCAGGGCCGACTGGGTGAAAAACTGTTTTTT	CASQGRLGEKLFF
TRBV6-2/TRBV6-3	.	TRBJ1-1	few	TGTGCCAGCAGCCCGCCTCAGAGGAACACTGAAGCTTTCTTT	CASSPPQRNTEAFF
TRBV25-1	.	TRBJ2-7	.	TGTGCCAGCAGAGGGGGTGGAGGACCCTACGAGCAGTACTTC	CASRGGGGPYEQYF
TRBV7-9	TRBD1	TRBJ2-2	many	TGTGCCAGCAGCTTAGGTGGGACAGTGAACACCGGGGAGCTGTTTTTT	CASSLGGTVNTGELFF
TRBV6-4	.	TRBJ2-2	.	TGTGCCAGCATGAAGGACGCCGCGAACACCGGGGAGCTGTTTTTT	CASMKDAANTGELFF
TRBV14	.	TRBJ1-1	few	TGTGCCAGCAGCCAAGTATCAGGATCTGAAGCTTTCTTT	CASSQVSGSEAFF
TRBV11-2	TRBD2	TRBJ2-7	.	TGTGCCAGCAGCTTCATTTCCGGGACTAGCGGGAGGGTGGGCTCCTACGAGCAGTACTTC	CASSFISGTSGRVGSYEQYF
TRBV27	.	TRBJ1-2	few	TGTGCCAGCCGGGACGCGGTGGGCTACACCTTC	CASRDAVGYTF
TRBV5-1	.	TRBJ2-7	.	TGCGCCAGCAGCTGGGCAGGGGAGACCTACGAGCAGTACTTC	CASSWAGETYEQYF
TRBV5-1	TRBD2	TRBJ2-1	many	TGCGCCAGCAGCTTGCCTAGCGGGCCCTACAATGAGCAGTTCTTC	CASSLPSGPYNEQFF
TRBV4-2	TRBD2	TRBJ2-5	once	TGTGCCAGCAGCCTGGCAGCGGGGGCTTTAGAGACCCAGTACTTC	CASSLAAGALETQYF
TRBV7-2	.	TRBJ2-1	few	TGTGCCAGCAGTCTAGACGGGGCGGTTGCTGAGCAGTTCTTC	CASSLDGAVAEQFF
TRBV15	TRBD1	TRBJ1-3	.	TGTGCCACCAGCAGATCCGGGACAGGGACCGGGCGCACCATATATTTT	CATSRSGTGTGRTIYF
TRBV12-3/TRBV12-4	.	TRBJ1-2	few	TGTGCCAGCACCTCCCTTAACTATGGCTACACCTTC	CASTSLNYGYTF
TRBV20-1	.	TRBJ2-7	few	TGCAGTGCCCCCGGGACCCTTTTCTCCTACGAGCAGTACTTC	CSAPGTLFSYEQYF
TRBV12-3/TRBV12-4	.	TRBJ2-1	.	TGTGCCAGCAGCACCCAGGGAGGACGACAGTTCTTC	CASSTQGGRQFF
TRBV18	.	TRBJ1-1	few	TGTGCCAGCTCACGAGAGAACACTGAAGCTTTCTTT	CASSRENTEAFF